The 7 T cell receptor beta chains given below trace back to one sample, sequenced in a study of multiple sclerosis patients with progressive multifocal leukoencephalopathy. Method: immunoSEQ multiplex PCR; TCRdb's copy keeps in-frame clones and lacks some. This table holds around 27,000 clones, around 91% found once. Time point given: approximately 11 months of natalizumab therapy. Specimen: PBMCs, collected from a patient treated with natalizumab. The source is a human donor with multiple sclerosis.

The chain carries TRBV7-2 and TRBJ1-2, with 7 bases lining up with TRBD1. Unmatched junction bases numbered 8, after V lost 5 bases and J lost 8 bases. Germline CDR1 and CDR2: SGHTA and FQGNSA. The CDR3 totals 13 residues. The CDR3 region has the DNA TGTGCCAGCAGCCGCACAGGGGTGAAGGGCTACACCTTC. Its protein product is CASSRTGVKGYTF.

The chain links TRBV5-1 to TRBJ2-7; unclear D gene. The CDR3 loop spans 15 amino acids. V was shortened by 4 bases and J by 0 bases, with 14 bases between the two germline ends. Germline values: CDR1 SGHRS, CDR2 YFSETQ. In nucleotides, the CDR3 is TGCGCCAGCAGCCCAACCGCATCCCCCTCCTACGAGCAGTACTTC. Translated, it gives CASSPTASPSYEQYF. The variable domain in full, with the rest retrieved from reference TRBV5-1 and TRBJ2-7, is KAGVTQTPRYLIKTRGQQVTLSCSPISGHRSVSWYQQTPGQGLQFLFEYFSETQRNKGNFPGRFSGRQFSNSRSEMNVSTLELGDSALYLCASSPTASPSYEQYFGPGTRLTVT.

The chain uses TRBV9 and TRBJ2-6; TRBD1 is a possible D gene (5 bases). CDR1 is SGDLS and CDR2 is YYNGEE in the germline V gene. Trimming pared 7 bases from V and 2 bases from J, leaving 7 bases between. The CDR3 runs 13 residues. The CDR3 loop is CASAGTGANVLTF. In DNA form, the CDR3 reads TGTGCCAGCGCAGGGACTGGGGCCAACGTCCTGACTTTC. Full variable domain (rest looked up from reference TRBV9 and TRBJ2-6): DSGVTQTPKHLITATGQRVTLRCSPRSGDLSVYWYQQSLDQGLQFLIQYYNGEERAKGNILERFSAQQFPDLHSELNLSSLELGDSALYFCASAGTGANVLTFGAGSRLTVL.

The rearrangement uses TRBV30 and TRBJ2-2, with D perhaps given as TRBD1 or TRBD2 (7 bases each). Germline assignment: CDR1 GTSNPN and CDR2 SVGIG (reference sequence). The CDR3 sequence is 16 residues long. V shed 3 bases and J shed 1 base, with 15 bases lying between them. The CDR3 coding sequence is TGTGCCTGGAGGGGGAGGGGGACAGTGAACACCGGGGAGCTGTTTTTT. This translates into CAWRGRGTVNTGELFF.

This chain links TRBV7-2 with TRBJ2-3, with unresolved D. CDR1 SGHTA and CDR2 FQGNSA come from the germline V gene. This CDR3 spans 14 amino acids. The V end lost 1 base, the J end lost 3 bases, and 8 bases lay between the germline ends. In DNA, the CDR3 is TGTGCCAGCAGCTTAGAGGGCTTAACAGATACGCAGTATTTT. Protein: CASSLEGLTDTQYF.

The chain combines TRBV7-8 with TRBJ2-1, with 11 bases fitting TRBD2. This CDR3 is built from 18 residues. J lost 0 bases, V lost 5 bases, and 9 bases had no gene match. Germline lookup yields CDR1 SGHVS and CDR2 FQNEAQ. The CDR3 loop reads CASSEVRLAGGSYNEQFF. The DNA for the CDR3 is TGTGCCAGCAGCGAGGTCCGGCTAGCGGGGGGCTCCTACAATGAGCAGTTCTTC.

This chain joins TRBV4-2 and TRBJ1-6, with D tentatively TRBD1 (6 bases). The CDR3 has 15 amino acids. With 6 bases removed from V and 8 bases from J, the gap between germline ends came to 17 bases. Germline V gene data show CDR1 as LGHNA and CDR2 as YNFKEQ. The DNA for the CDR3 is TGTGCCAGCAGTCCGATAGGAGGGGGAGATTCACCCCTCCACTTT. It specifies CASSPIGGGDSPLHF.